The 10 T cell receptor beta chains in this list originate from one sample, sequenced in a study of cytomegalovirus exposure and HLA in healthy donors. Use of 60 Vbeta and 13 Jbeta primers characterized the PCR. Generated by immunoSEQ multiplex PCR, the TCRdb table keeps only in-frame clones and is missing some. The repertoire includes 150,000 to 200,000 clones, approximately 80% of them detected once, and 1.5% to 2% sits in the top ten. Sequencing used PBMCs. These receptors originate from a woman in her thirties in good health and CMV-seronegative.

This clone was seen a single time. V and J are TRBV5-1 and TRBJ2-3; maybe TRBD1 (5 bases). In germline, CDR1 is SGHRS, CDR2 YFSETQ. There are 15 residues in the CDR3. Trimming shortened V by 4 bases and J by 0 bases, and 12 bases separated the two germline ends. The CDR3 spells CASSVGVFSTDTQYF. In DNA, the CDR3 is TGCGCCAGCAGCGTAGGGGTCTTTAGCACAGATACGCAGTATTTT.

This chain joins TRBV14 and TRBJ2-5; TRBD1 is a possible D gene (6 bases). The CDR3 runs 14 residues. CDR1 is SGHDN and CDR2 is FVKESK in the germline V gene. Trimming cost V 3 bases and J 3 bases, with 11 bases left between them. CDR3 sequence (DNA): TGTGCCAGCAGCCATAACAGGGCAGAAGAGACCCAGTACTTC. This gives the protein CASSHNRAEETQYF.

The chain combines TRBV5-6 with TRBJ1-6; 7 bases are a match to TRBD1. V gave up 4 bases and J gave up 7 bases; unmatched junction bases: 5. The CDR3 has 14 amino acids. The germline V gene has CDR1 SGHDT and CDR2 YYEEEE. DNA of the CDR3: TGTGCCAGCAGCCGGGACAGTGGAAATTCACCCCTCCACTTT. It translates to CASSRDSGNSPLHF.

The chain uses TRBV6-6 and TRBJ1-5; maybe TRBD1 (6 bases). The CDR3 totals 16 residues. The V end was cut by 0 bases, the J end by 5 bases, with 14 bases between. Germline V gene lookup returns CDR1 MNHNY and CDR2 SVGAGI (reference sequence). The chain's CDR3 is CASSYSGGGSDQPQHF. The CDR3 DNA reads TGTGCCAGCAGTTACTCGGGGGGGGGCTCGGATCAGCCCCAGCATTTT.

J is TRBJ1-1 and V is TRBV7-8; 11 bases map to TRBD1. Germline CDR1 reads SGHVS; CDR2 reads FQNEAQ. The CDR3 sequence is 15 residues long. Trimming cost V 3 bases and J 6 bases; bases outside gene matches: 6. CDR3 sequence reads: CASSLSGTGGSEAFF. The CDR3, as DNA: TGTGCCAGCAGCTTGTCCGGGACAGGGGGTTCTGAAGCTTTCTTT.

The rearrangement uses TRBV9 and TRBJ1-2; TRBD1 matches 9 bases. The CDR3 has 14 amino acids. Trimming at V came to 4 bases and at J to 7 bases, leaving 8 bases not matched to a gene. Per the germline V gene, CDR1 is SGDLS and CDR2 is YYNGEE. The CDR3 nucleotides read TGTGCCAGCAGCCCCCAGGGACAGGGTCGTGGCTACACCTTC. Amino acids: CASSPQGQGRGYTF.

This rearrangement joins TRBV13 to TRBJ2-7; 8 bases line up with TRBD1. Trimming cost V 5 bases and J 2 bases; bases outside gene matches: 11. CDR1 and CDR2 (germline): PRHDT, FYEKMQ (reference sequence). This CDR3 region has 16 residues. In nucleotides, the CDR3 is TGTGCCAGCAGCCCCGGACCGGGACAGGTCCCCTACGAGCAGTACTTC. Its translation: CASSPGPGQVPYEQYF.

The V gene is TRBV5-6, the J gene TRBJ1-2, with 9 bases identical to TRBD1. This CDR3 comprises 15 residues. Germline trimming cut 8 bases from V and 4 bases from J; bases unmatched to any gene: 12. Germline-derived CDR1 and CDR2 are SGHDT and YYEEEE. The CDR3 is CASGVDRGIFYGYTF. The CDR3 DNA reads TGTGCCAGTGGGGTAGACAGGGGGATCTTCTATGGCTACACCTTC. The full variable domain, in which reference TRBV5-6 and TRBJ1-2 provide the parts outside the CDR3, is DAGVTQSPTHLIKTRGQQVTLRCSPKSGHDTVSWYQQALGQGPQFIFQYYEEEERQRGNFPDRFSGHQFPNYSSELNVNALLLGDSALYLCASGVDRGIFYGYTFGSGTRLTVV.

This chain connects TRBV5-1 to TRBJ2-7; D perhaps matches TRBD2 (5 bases). V was trimmed by 0 bases and J by 3 bases, leaving 13 bases between them. The CDR3 totals 15 residues. Looked up from germline, CDR1 is SGHRS and CDR2 is YFSETQ. The CDR3, as DNA: TGCGCCAGCAGCTTGGCTGGGAATGGAGGCTACGAGCAGTACTTC. Its protein product is CASSLAGNGGYEQYF.

The chain uses TRBV30 and TRBJ2-7, with a tentative D call TRBD1 (5 bases). Trimming took 5 bases from V and 9 from J, leaving 23 bases between them. CDR3 length: 14 residues. Germline V lookup: CDR1 GTSNPN, CDR2 SVGIG (reference sequence). The CDR3 spells CAWGVGARSLGQYF. The CDR3 DNA sequence: TGTGCCTGGGGGGTAGGGGCCCGGTCTCTCGGGCAGTACTTC.